This T cell receptor beta chain appears in the sequencing data of a study of cytomegalovirus exposure and HLA in healthy donors. About this clone: What it binds is not known.

General observations from the study: Later analysis associated a missense DCLRE1C variant with TCR beta V- and J-gene trimming. Most TCR sequences were uncommon, yet certain public TCRs appeared in many donors. Earlier analysis looked at TCR beta V segments, and most were productive about 90% or about 30% of the time. Highly shared sequence variants in one cluster were likely a sequencing artifact.

From germline, CDR1 is LNHDA and CDR2 SQIVND (reference sequence). Trimming left V 5 bases short and J 5 bases short, with 12 bases between. The length of the CDR3 is 14 residues. Primers included in the PCR were 60 Vbeta and 13 Jbeta primers. Generated by immunoSEQ multiplex PCR, the TCRdb table keeps only in-frame clones and is missing some. Here the sample table reports approximately 200,000 clones. This receptor was identified in a boy aged 10-17 years in good health and CMV-seronegative. The rearrangement uses TRBV19 and TRBJ2-2, with TRBD1 as a possible D gene (6 bases). The material sequenced was PBMCs. CDR3 loop: CASSQGTGTGELFF. CDR3 in DNA: TGTGCCAGTAGTCAAGGAACAGGGACCGGGGAGCTGTTTTTT.